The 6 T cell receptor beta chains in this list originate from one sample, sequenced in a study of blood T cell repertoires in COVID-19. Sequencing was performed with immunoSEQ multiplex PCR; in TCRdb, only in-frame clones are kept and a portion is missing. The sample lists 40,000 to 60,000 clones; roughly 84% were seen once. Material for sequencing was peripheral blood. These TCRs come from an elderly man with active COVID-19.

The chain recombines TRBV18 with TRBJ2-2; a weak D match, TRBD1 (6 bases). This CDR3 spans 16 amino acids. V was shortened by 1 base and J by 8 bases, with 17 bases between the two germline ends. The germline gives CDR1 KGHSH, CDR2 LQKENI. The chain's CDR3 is CASSPLRTDGGGELFF. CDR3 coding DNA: TGTGCCAGCTCACCACTTCGGACAGATGGAGGAGGGGAGCTGTTTTTT.

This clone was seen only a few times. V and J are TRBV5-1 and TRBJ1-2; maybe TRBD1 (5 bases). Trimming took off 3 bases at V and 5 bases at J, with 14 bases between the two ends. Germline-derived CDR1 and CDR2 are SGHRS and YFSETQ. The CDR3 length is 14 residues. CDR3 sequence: CASSSPGGLYGYTF. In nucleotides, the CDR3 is TGCGCCAGCAGCTCCCCTGGGGGACTTTATGGCTACACCTTC.

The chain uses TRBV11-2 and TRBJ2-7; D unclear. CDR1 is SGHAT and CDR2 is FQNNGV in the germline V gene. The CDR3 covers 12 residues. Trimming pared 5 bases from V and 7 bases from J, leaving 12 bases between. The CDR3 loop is CASSETVGEQYF. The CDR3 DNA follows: TGTGCCAGCAGCGAGACCGTCGGGGAGCAGTACTTC.

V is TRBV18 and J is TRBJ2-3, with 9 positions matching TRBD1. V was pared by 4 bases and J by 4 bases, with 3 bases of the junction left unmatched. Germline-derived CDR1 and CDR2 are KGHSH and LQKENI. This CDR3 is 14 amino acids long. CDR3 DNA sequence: TGTGCCAGCTCACGCGGACAGGGGTCAGATACGCAGTATTTT. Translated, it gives CASSRGQGSDTQYF.

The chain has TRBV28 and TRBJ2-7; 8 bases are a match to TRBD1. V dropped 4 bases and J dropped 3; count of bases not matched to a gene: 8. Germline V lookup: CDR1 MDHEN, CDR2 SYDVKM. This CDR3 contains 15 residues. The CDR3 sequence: CASSSLRGQVYEQYF. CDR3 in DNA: TGTGCCAGCAGTTCGCTCAGGGGGCAAGTCTACGAGCAGTACTTC.

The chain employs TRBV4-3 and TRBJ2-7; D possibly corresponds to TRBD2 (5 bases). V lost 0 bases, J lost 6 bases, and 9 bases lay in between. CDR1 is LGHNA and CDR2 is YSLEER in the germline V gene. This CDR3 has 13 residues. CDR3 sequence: CASSQDRGAEQYF. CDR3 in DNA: TGCGCCAGCAGCCAAGATCGGGGAGCCGAGCAGTACTTC.